Listed here is a single T cell receptor (beta chain). The data originate from a study of blood T cell repertoires in COVID-19. Method: immunoSEQ multiplex PCR; TCRdb's copy keeps in-frame clones and lacks some. The sample includes 55,000 to 80,000 clones, 70% to 85% of them seen just once. The specimen was peripheral blood. The sequence was collected from a man older than 75 with active COVID-19.

The CDR3 protein is CASSQDSGGTSPGTQYF. CDR3 DNA: TGTGCCAGCAGCCAGGACAGCGGGGGGACATCCCCCGGGACCCAGTACTTC. V and J are TRBV4-2 and TRBJ2-5; TRBD2 aligns across 9 bases. Germline assignment: CDR1 LGHNA and CDR2 YNFKEQ. The CDR3 spans 17 residues. Trimming removed 3 bases from V and 7 bases from J; junction bases left unmatched: 15.